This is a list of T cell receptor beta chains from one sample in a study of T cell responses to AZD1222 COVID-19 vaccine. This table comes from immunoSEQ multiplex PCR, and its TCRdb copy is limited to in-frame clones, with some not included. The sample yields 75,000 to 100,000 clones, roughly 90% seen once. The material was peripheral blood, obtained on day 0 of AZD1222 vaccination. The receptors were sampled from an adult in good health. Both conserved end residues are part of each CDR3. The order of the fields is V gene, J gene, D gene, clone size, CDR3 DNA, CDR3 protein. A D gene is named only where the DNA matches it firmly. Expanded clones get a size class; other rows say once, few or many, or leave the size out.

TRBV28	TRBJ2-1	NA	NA	TGTGCCAGCAGTTTGGACTGGAATTACAATGAGCAGTTCTTC	CASSLDWNYNEQFF
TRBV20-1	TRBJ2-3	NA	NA	TGCAGTGCTAGTCCCCAGAACACAGATACGCAGTATTTT	CSASPQNTDTQYF
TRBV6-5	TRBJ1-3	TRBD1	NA	TGTGCCAGCAGTTACTCTGGACAGGGAGATGGAAACACCATATATTTT	CASSYSGQGDGNTIYF
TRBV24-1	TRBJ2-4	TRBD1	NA	TGTGCCACCCACTTTGGGACAGGGTTACCCCAGGGCATTCAGTACTTC	CATHFGTGLPQGIQYF
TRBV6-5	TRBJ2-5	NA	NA	TGTGCCAGCAGTTACTGGGGCGCTCGCGGGGCCGAGACCCAGTACTTC	CASSYWGARGAETQYF
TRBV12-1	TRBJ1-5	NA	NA	TGTGCCAGCAGCCCCCGGGCCTCTGACCAGCCCCAGCATTTT	CASSPRASDQPQHF
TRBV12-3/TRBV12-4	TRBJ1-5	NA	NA	TGTGCCAGCAGTTCCGTTCCTTCTCCCCAGCATTTT	CASSSVPSPQHF
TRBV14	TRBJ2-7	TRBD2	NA	TGTGCCAGCAGCCCTCCCGGGGGAGCGGGAACCTACGAGCAGTACTTC	CASSPPGGAGTYEQYF
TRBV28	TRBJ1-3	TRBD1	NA	TGTGCCAGCGGTACAGGGGTCGGAAACACCATATATTTT	CASGTGVGNTIYF
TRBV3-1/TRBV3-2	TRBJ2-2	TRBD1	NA	TGTGCCAGCAGCCAAGAAGTCCGGGGCAGGGGGCCCCCGGGCACCGGGGAGCTGTTTTTT	CASSQEVRGRGPPGTGELFF
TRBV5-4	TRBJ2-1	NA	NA	TGTGCCAGCAGCTTGGATAGCGGTATCTACAATGAGCAGTTCTTC	CASSLDSGIYNEQFF
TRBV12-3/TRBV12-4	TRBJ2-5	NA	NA	TGTGCCAGCAGTTTTGGAGGCGAGACCCAGTACTTC	CASSFGGETQYF
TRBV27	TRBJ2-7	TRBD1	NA	TGTGCCAGCGGTACTGACAGGGGCTACGAGCAGTACTTC	CASGTDRGYEQYF
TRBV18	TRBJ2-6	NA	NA	TGTGCCAGCTCACCACCGGGGATTTCAGGGATCGGGGCCAACGTCCTGACTTTC	CASSPPGISGIGANVLTF
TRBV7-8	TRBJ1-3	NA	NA	TGTGCCAGCAGCCAAGCCGGGGGGCCCGGAAACACCATATATTTT	CASSQAGGPGNTIYF
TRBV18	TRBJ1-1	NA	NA	TGTGCCAGCTCACCAGGGGAGAACACTGAAGCTTTCTTT	CASSPGENTEAFF
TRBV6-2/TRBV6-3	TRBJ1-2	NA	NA	TGTGCCAGCAGTTACGGAGGGTTAAATGGCTACACCTTC	CASSYGGLNGYTF
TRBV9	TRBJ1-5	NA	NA	TGTGCCAGCAGCGTAGCAGGCGGGGGGGATCAGCCCCAGCATTTT	CASSVAGGGDQPQHF
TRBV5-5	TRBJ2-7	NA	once	TGTGCCAGCAGCTTGGCCATGGGGTTGCAAAGCTCCTACGAGCAGTACTTC	CASSLAMGLQSSYEQYF
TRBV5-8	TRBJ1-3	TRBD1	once	TGTGCCAGCAGCTTGGGGACAGGGAGCTCTGGAAACACCATATATTTT	CASSLGTGSSGNTIYF
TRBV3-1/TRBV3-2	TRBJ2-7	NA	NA	TGTGCCAGCAGCCAAGATTCGGGCCCCGAGCAGTACTTC	CASSQDSGPEQYF
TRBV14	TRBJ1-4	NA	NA	TGTGCCAGCAGCCAAGAAGGGCGGCACTCCCGAACTAATGAAAAACTGTTTTTT	CASSQEGRHSRTNEKLFF
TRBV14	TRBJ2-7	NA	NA	TGTGCCAGCAGCCAAGATGGAGGGGCCTACGAGCAGTACTTC	CASSQDGGAYEQYF
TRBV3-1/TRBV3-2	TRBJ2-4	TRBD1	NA	TGTGCCAGCAGCCAAGTGGGGCAGGGGGTAAACATTCAGTACTTC	CASSQVGQGVNIQYF
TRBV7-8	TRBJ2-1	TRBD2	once	TGTGCCAGCAGCTCCGGACTAGCGGGAGTTAGTAATGAGCAGTTCTTC	CASSSGLAGVSNEQFF
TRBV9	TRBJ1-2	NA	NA	TGTGCCAGCAGCGTAGATCAAGGGGGCTATGGCTACACCTTC	CASSVDQGGYGYTF
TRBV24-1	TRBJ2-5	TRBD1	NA	TGTGCCACCACACCCCCCGGGGACAGGCTGATAGAGACCCAGTACTTC	CATTPPGDRLIETQYF